These 26 T cell receptor beta chains share one sample of origin, sequenced in a study of blood T cell repertoires in COVID-19. Using immunoSEQ multiplex PCR, the repertoire was profiled, and TCRdb retains in-frame clones only, with some absent. The sample lists 250,000 to 350,000 clones, approximately 85% occurring once. The sample consisted of PBMCs or T cells enriched from blood (not recorded which). The source of these receptors is a woman in her 30s who had recovered from COVID-19.

J is TRBJ1-1 and V is TRBV7-9, with a tentative D call TRBD1 (5 bases). The CDR3 spans 18 residues. CDR1 and CDR2 (germline): SEHNR, FQNEAQ (reference sequence). Trimming cost V 4 bases and J 0 bases, with 21 bases left between them. The CDR3 protein is CASSSLAWGAGLNTEAFF. DNA for the CDR3: TGTGCCAGCAGCTCATTGGCCTGGGGCGCCGGATTGAACACTGAAGCTTTCTTT.

The J gene is TRBJ1-3, the V gene TRBV2; D is ambiguous. Germline V gives CDR1 SNHLY, CDR2 FYNNEI. V lost 5 bases to trimming and J lost 0 bases, with 8 bases between them. CDR3 length: 14 amino acids. The CDR3 is CASSLRNSGNTIYF. The CDR3 DNA is TGTGCCAGCAGTCTCCGTAACTCTGGAAACACCATATATTTT.

This chain joins TRBV16 and TRBJ1-5; D is uncertain. Per germline, CDR1 KGHSY and CDR2 FQNENV. With 4 bases removed from V and 4 bases from J, the gap between germline ends came to 11 bases. The CDR3 is 14 amino acids. The CDR3: CASSPTSGNQPQHF. The CDR3 region has the DNA TGTGCCAGCAGCCCAACGTCCGGGAATCAGCCCCAGCATTTT.

V and J are TRBV18 and TRBJ1-3, with TRBD1 matching 8 bases. The germline V gene has CDR1 KGHSH and CDR2 LQKENI. CDR3 length: 15 amino acids. V was clipped by 6 bases and J by 4 bases; unmatched bases: 8. The CDR3 sequence: CASSRGQGEGNTIYF. The CDR3 nucleotides read TGTGCCAGCTCTCGTGGACAGGGAGAAGGAAACACCATATATTTT.

The chain combines TRBV4-1 with TRBJ2-7; 8 positions match TRBD1. This CDR3 contains 18 residues. The V gene end was trimmed by 0 bases and the J gene end by 0 bases; junction bases not matched to a gene: 10. Germline V gives CDR1 MGHRA, CDR2 YSYEKL. CDR3 loop: CASSQEDVGDRGSYEQYF. For the CDR3, the DNA is TGCGCCAGCAGCCAAGAGGACGTTGGAGACAGGGGCTCCTACGAGCAGTACTTC.

Turning to this clone: At one of its ends the junction is not consistent with the germline gene, which may arise from a read error. The chain links TRBV25-1 to TRBJ1-2; no clear D. CDR1 and CDR2 (germline): MGHDK, SYGVNS. The CDR3 has 12 residues. The CDR3 DNA sequence: TGTGCCAGCAGCGTTGACAACTTTGGCTACACCTTC. Translation gives CASSVDNFGYTF.

Here the CDR3 reads CASSKMDTRNTIYF. DNA for the CDR3: TGCGCCAGCAGTAAAATGGACACCAGAAACACCATATATTTT. The gene calls are TRBV5-1 and TRBJ1-3, with D tentatively TRBD1 (5 bases). The CDR3 spans 14 residues. CDR1 and CDR2 (germline): SGHRS, YFSETQ. Trimming pared 5 bases from V and 5 bases from J, leaving 14 bases between.

This rearrangement joins TRBV27 to TRBJ2-7; weak D call: TRBD1 (6 bases). The germline V and J ends were trimmed by 3 bases and 4 bases, with 19 bases remaining between them. CDR3 length: 16 amino acids. Germline values: CDR1 MNHEY, CDR2 SMNVEV (reference sequence). The CDR3 protein is CASSFTDTGIPYEQYF. The CDR3 region has the DNA TGTGCCAGCAGTTTCACCGACACAGGGATTCCTTACGAGCAGTACTTC.

This chain links TRBV19 with TRBJ1-5, with unresolved D. CDR3 size: 16 residues. The V gene lost 2 bases and the J gene lost 11 bases, with 22 bases spanning the gap. CDR1 and CDR2 from the germline V gene are LNHDA and SQIVND (reference sequence). CDR3 in amino acids: CASSIFLGQAGEAQHF. The CDR3 coding sequence is TGTGCCAGTAGTATATTTCTTGGGCAGGCTGGGGAGGCCCAGCATTTT.

The V call is TRBV6-5, the J call TRBJ2-7; 7 bases are shared with TRBD1. The CDR3 spans 14 residues. Germline values: CDR1 MNHEY, CDR2 SVGAGI. The junction had 12 bases not matched to a gene; V was cut back by 6 bases and J by 7 bases. Here the CDR3 DNA reads TGTGCCAGCAGGGACAGGAGCCGGGGTAAAGAGCAGTACTTC. This sequence encodes CASRDRSRGKEQYF.

The rearrangement links TRBV29-1 to TRBJ1-2, with D possibly matching TRBD1 (6 bases). The V gene's germline CDR1 is SQVTM and CDR2 ANQGSEA. This CDR3 spans 14 amino acids. With 3 bases removed from V and 4 bases from J, the gap between germline ends came to 15 bases. CDR3 residues: CSVDRNRGGYGYTF. CDR3 nucleotides: TGCAGCGTTGACAGGAACCGAGGGGGCTATGGCTACACCTTC.

The chain links TRBV23-1 to TRBJ1-2; D gene uncertain. TRBV23-1 is identified as an open reading frame with a role that is uncertain. The CDR3 is made up of 11 amino acids. Trimming pared 3 bases from V and 5 bases from J, leaving 4 bases between. The CDR3 DNA is TGCGCCAGCAGTCATATGTATGGCTACACCTTC. It specifies CASSHMYGYTF.

The chain joins TRBV7-6 to TRBJ1-5, with 10 nucleotides matching TRBD1. The junction had 2 bases not matched to a gene; V was cut back by 4 bases and J by 2 bases. Germline lookup yields CDR1 SGHVS and CDR2 FNYEAQ. The CDR3 sequence is 15 residues long. CDR3 nucleotide sequence: TGTGCCAGCAGCTCCGGGACAGGGGGCAATCAGCCCCAGCATTTT. The encoded protein is CASSSGTGGNQPQHF. Full variable domain (remainder filled in from reference TRBV7-6 and TRBJ1-5): GAGVSQSPRYKVTKRGQDVALRCDPISGHVSLYWYRQALGQGPEFLTYFNYEAQQDKSGLPNDRFSAERPEGSISTLTIQRTEQRDSAMYRCASSSGTGGNQPQHFGDGTRLSIL.

The chain recombines TRBV6-2 or TRBV6-3 with TRBJ1-6, with D possibly matching TRBD1 (6 bases). The V gene lost 0 bases and the J gene lost 10 bases, with 13 bases spanning the gap. CDR1 is MNHEY and CDR2 is SVGEGT in the germline V gene. There are 15 residues in the CDR3. The CDR3 is CASSYSLGARSPLHF. The CDR3 DNA reads as TGTGCCAGCAGTTACTCGCTGGGGGCAAGATCACCCCTCCACTTT.

This chain connects TRBV2 to TRBJ1-4; D is perhaps TRBD1 (6 bases). V was pared by 6 bases and J by 4 bases, with 15 bases between. The germline V gene has CDR1 SNHLY and CDR2 FYNNEI. The CDR3 runs to 15 residues. The CDR3 loop is CASSDLAGVNEKLFF. CDR3 coding DNA: TGTGCCAGCAGCGATTTAGCAGGGGTTAATGAAAAACTGTTTTTT.

This clone has only one observation. Other DNA sequences of this sample code for an identical CDR3. This rearrangement joins TRBV5-1 to TRBJ1-5, with 8 bases lining up with TRBD1. V lost 2 bases to trimming and J lost 2 bases; unmatched junction nucleotides: 3. The CDR3 runs 15 residues. Per germline, CDR1 SGHRS and CDR2 YFSETQ. In DNA form, the CDR3 reads TGCGCCAGCAGCTTAACAGGGGGAGGCAATCAGCCCCAGCATTTT. Protein product: CASSLTGGGNQPQHF.

This clone was observed many times. J is TRBJ2-2 and V is TRBV12-3 or TRBV12-4; D might be TRBD2 (5 bases). V was trimmed by 6 bases and J by 6 bases, leaving 11 bases between them. This CDR3 spans 13 amino acids. CDR3 region: CASSLEEAGELFF. The CDR3 nucleotides read TGTGCCAGCAGCCTCGAGGAGGCCGGGGAGCTGTTTTTT.

V usage is TRBV7-9 and J usage is TRBJ1-2; TRBD1 matches at 9 bases. V lost 2 bases to trimming and J lost 3 bases; unmatched junction nucleotides: 1. Germline assignment: CDR1 SEHNR and CDR2 FQNEAQ (reference sequence). CDR3 size: 14 residues. The CDR3 DNA sequence: TGTGCCAGCAGCTTAAGGGACAGGGACTATGGCTACACCTTC. Its protein is CASSLRDRDYGYTF.

The genes are TRBV24-1 and TRBJ2-5; 7 nucleotides agree with TRBD2. With 1 base clipped from V and 4 bases from J, the junction kept 5 bases outside the gene matches. Germline CDR1 reads KGHDR; CDR2 reads SFDVKD. The CDR3 covers 15 residues. CDR3 DNA: TGTGCCACCAGTGATTTTGCGGGGGTGGGAGAGACCCAGTACTTC. Translation gives CATSDFAGVGETQYF.

The chain couples TRBV19 to TRBJ2-7; TRBD1 aligns across 7 bases. The CDR3 length is 15 residues. Germline values: CDR1 LNHDA, CDR2 SQIVND (reference sequence). The trim removed 4 bases at V and 6 bases at J, leaving 12 bases unmatched. The CDR3 region is CASSTRDSHMPEQYF. The CDR3, as DNA: TGTGCCAGTAGTACCAGGGACAGCCATATGCCCGAGCAGTACTTC.

This clone came up many times. This CDR3 is also generated by other DNA sequences in the sample. The chain is built from TRBV4-1 and TRBJ1-2; D might be TRBD1 (6 bases). Trimming shortened V by 1 base and J by 8 bases, and 17 bases separated the two germline ends. CDR1 and CDR2 from the germline V gene are MGHRA and YSYEKL. This CDR3 region has 15 residues. CDR3 residues: CASSQGRGTGGGYTF. In nucleotides, the CDR3 is TGCGCCAGCAGCCAAGGTCGGGGTACGGGGGGCGGCTACACCTTC.

This chain joins TRBV28 and TRBJ2-3, with 8 nucleotides matching TRBD2. From germline, CDR1 is MDHEN and CDR2 SYDVKM. V shed 7 bases, J shed 5 bases, and the junction held 8 bases outside the gene matches. The CDR3 runs 14 residues. CDR3 residues: CASKAVSGGDTQYF. The CDR3 DNA reads TGTGCCAGCAAAGCGGTCAGCGGGGGAGATACGCAGTATTTT.

The V and J genes are TRBV29-1 and TRBJ1-4; perhaps TRBD1 as D (6 bases). This CDR3 has 14 amino acids. Germline V lookup: CDR1 SQVTM, CDR2 ANQGSEA. Trimming pared 7 bases from V and 7 bases from J, leaving 19 bases between. This CDR3 is CSANSGTSREKLFF. CDR3 DNA: TGCAGCGCGAATTCCGGGACAAGTCGTGAAAAACTGTTTTTT.

This chain connects TRBV7-2 to TRBJ2-1; 7 bases agree with TRBD2. This CDR3 contains 15 residues. The V segment lost 6 bases and the J segment 2 bases; nucleotides outside the gene matches: 7. CDR1 is SGHTA and CDR2 is FQGNSA in the germline V gene. CDR3 sequence reads: CASRPSSGPYNEQFF. The DNA for the CDR3 is TGTGCCAGCAGACCCTCTAGCGGACCCTACAATGAGCAGTTCTTC.

The V call is TRBV5-4, the J call TRBJ2-7; 7 bases are a match to TRBD2. This CDR3 comprises 17 residues. CDR1 and CDR2 from the germline V gene are SGHNT and YYREEE (reference sequence). V gave up 0 bases and J gave up 0 bases; unmatched junction bases: 9. CDR3 nucleotide sequence: TGTGCCAGCAGCTTGGGTTCTGGGGGGGGATACTCCTACGAGCAGTACTTC. Residues: CASSLGSGGGYSYEQYF.

This chain links TRBV9 with TRBJ2-2, with D tentatively TRBD2 (5 bases). Germline values: CDR1 SGDLS, CDR2 YYNGEE. There are 15 residues in the CDR3. The V end lost 0 bases, the J end lost 1 base, and 7 bases lay between the germline ends. The CDR3, as DNA: TGTGCCAGCAGCGTAGGCGAGGGGAACACCGGGGAGCTGTTTTTT. Its protein product is CASSVGEGNTGELFF.